The rows below give T cell receptor beta chains drawn from one sample of a study of breast tumors, draining lymph nodes, adjacent tissues. TCRdb analysed the multiplex PCR reads with MiXCR anew, one entry per CDR3 protein. There are about 180,000 distinct CDR3 sequences in the sample; 33% occur only once, and about 4.5% lies in the top ten. The sample comprised axillary lymph node tissue. These receptors were collected from a female donor with breast cancer. Some clones in this sample may be carry-over from other donors' samples. The CDR3 runs from the conserved cysteine through the conserved F or W. The order of the fields is D gene, V gene, CDR3 length, J gene, clone size, CDR3 DNA, CDR3 protein. D genes are given only for firm matches. Only part of the rows carry a size: once, few, many, or a class if the clone is expanded.

D: TRBD1; V: TRBV11-2; length: 16; J: TRBJ1-2; size: .; DNA: TGTGCCAGCAGCTCCTCCGGGACAGGGGCCGGGAATGGCTACACCTTC; CDR3: CASSSSGTGAGNGYTF
D: TRBD1; V: TRBV20-1; length: 15; J: TRBJ1-6; size: .; DNA: TGCAGTGCTAGAGATTTTCGGGGCAGGGGGTCACCCCTCCACTTT; CDR3: CSARDFRGRGSPLHF
D: .; V: TRBV6-5; length: 14; J: TRBJ2-7; size: many; DNA: TGTGCCAGCAGTTACGTGCCGGGACAATACGAGCAGTACTTC; CDR3: CASSYVPGQYEQYF
D: .; V: TRBV27; length: 15; J: TRBJ1-5; size: .; DNA: TGTGCCAGCCAAAGCCTGACGGGTAGCAATCAGCCCCAGCATTTT; CDR3: CASQSLTGSNQPQHF
D: .; V: TRBV7-8; length: 15; J: TRBJ2-1; size: many; DNA: TGTGCCAGCAGCTTCCTCAGCGTACCCTACAATGAGCAGTTCTTC; CDR3: CASSFLSVPYNEQFF
D: .; V: TRBV4-2; length: 16; J: TRBJ2-3; size: many; DNA: TGTGCCAGCAGCCAAGTTCAGGACAGCCCCACAGATACGCAGTATTTT; CDR3: CASSQVQDSPTDTQYF
D: .; V: TRBV9; length: 16; J: TRBJ1-6; size: once; DNA: TGTGCCAGCAGCGTAGCCGTCAGCTCCTATAATTCACCCCTCCACTTT; CDR3: CASSVAVSSYNSPLHF
D: TRBD2; V: TRBV5-1; length: 20; J: TRBJ2-5; size: many; DNA: TGCGCCAGCAGCTTGGTAGGCTTCTCGGGGACGGGGGGAGATCAAGAGACCCAGTACTTC; CDR3: CASSLVGFSGTGGDQETQYF
D: TRBD1; V: TRBV5-5; length: 12; J: TRBJ1-2; size: many; DNA: TGTGCCAGCAGCTCGGACAGGTTTGGCTACACCTTC; CDR3: CASSSDRFGYTF
D: .; V: TRBV20-1; length: 12; J: TRBJ2-7; size: many; DNA: TGCAGTGCCGCCCGACTCCTCGGCGAGCAGTACTTC; CDR3: CSAARLLGEQYF
D: .; V: TRBV6-1; length: 15; J: TRBJ1-5; size: .; DNA: TGTGCCAGCAGTGAAGGCAGGGGTTACAATCAGCCCCAGCATTTT; CDR3: CASSEGRGYNQPQHF
D: TRBD2; V: TRBV28; length: 17; J: TRBJ2-3; size: few; DNA: TGTGCCTCCCCTCCGGGACTAGCATCGCTTTCTTCAGATACGCAGTATTTT; CDR3: CASPPGLASLSSDTQYF
D: TRBD1; V: TRBV20-1; length: 14; J: TRBJ1-2; size: many; DNA: TGCAGTGTGGGACAGGGATCAGCCCGCTATGGCTACACCTTC; CDR3: CSVGQGSARYGYTF
D: TRBD2; V: TRBV10-3; length: 14; J: TRBJ2-5; size: many; DNA: TGTGCCCTCGGACTAGCGGGAGAGAAAGAGACCCAGTACTTC; CDR3: CALGLAGEKETQYF
D: TRBD2; V: TRBV19; length: 19; J: TRBJ2-3; size: many; DNA: TGTGCCAGTAGTATAGCGGGGGCTAGCGGGGGAGTTAGCACAGATACGCAGTATTTT; CDR3: CASSIAGASGGVSTDTQYF
D: .; V: TRBV12-3/TRBV12-4; length: 13; J: TRBJ1-1; size: .; DNA: TGTGCCAGCAAAACAGGGAACCCCACTGAAGCTTTCTTT; CDR3: CASKTGNPTEAFF
D: .; V: TRBV10-3; length: 14; J: TRBJ2-1; size: many; DNA: TGTGCCGCCATGGGGGAAGACTCGGGGCATGAGCAGTTCTTC; CDR3: CAAMGEDSGHEQFF
D: TRBD2; V: TRBV3-1; length: 15; J: TRBJ2-7; size: many; DNA: TGTGCCAGCAGCCAAGTGGTAGGAGCGGGGGCCGAGCAGTACTTC; CDR3: CASSQVVGAGAEQYF
D: .; V: TRBV19; length: 16; J: TRBJ2-1; size: .; DNA: TGTGCCAGTAGTATAGATCTTGGGGTCTCCTACAATGAGCGGTTCTTC; CDR3: CASSIDLGVSYNERFF
D: TRBD1; V: TRBV20-1; length: 14; J: TRBJ1-4; size: many; DNA: TGCAGTGCTTCGACCGGGACAGGGCTTGAAAAACTGTTTTTT; CDR3: CSASTGTGLEKLFF
D: .; V: TRBV4-1; length: 13; J: TRBJ2-7; size: many; DNA: TGCGCCAGCAGCCTCGACAGTTCCGACGAGCAGTACTTC; CDR3: CASSLDSSDEQYF
D: .; V: TRBV7-6; length: 16; J: TRBJ1-6; size: .; DNA: TGTGCCAGCACTCTTACGGGACACACCTATAATTCACCCCTCCACTTT; CDR3: CASTLTGHTYNSPLHF
D: TRBD1; V: TRBV5-1; length: 16; J: TRBJ2-2; size: many; DNA: TGCGCCAGCTCCCCCGAGGACAGGGCCCCAACCGGGGAGCTGTTTTTT; CDR3: CASSPEDRAPTGELFF
D: .; V: TRBV6-6; length: 14; J: TRBJ1-4; size: .; DNA: TGTGCCAGCCTACTAGCGGGTGAGGATGAAAAACTGTTTTTT; CDR3: CASLLAGEDEKLFF
D: .; V: TRBV5-5; length: 14; J: TRBJ1-2; size: many; DNA: TGTGCCAGCAGCAGGGACGGACAACCCTATGGCTACACCTTC; CDR3: CASSRDGQPYGYTF
D: TRBD2; V: TRBV7-6; length: 17; J: TRBJ2-2; size: many; DNA: TGTGCCAGCAGCTTAGATGCGGGGGGGGGCGTCGTCGGGGAGCTGTTTTTT; CDR3: CASSLDAGGGVVGELFF
D: .; V: TRBV4-1; length: 15; J: TRBJ1-5; size: many; DNA: TGCGCCAGCAGCCAAGATCGACAAGGCCGGCAGCCCCAGCATTTT; CDR3: CASSQDRQGRQPQHF
D: .; V: TRBV28; length: 14; J: TRBJ1-2; size: .; DNA: TGTGCCAGCAGCTCGGCGTCCAAACCTTATGGCTACACCTTC; CDR3: CASSSASKPYGYTF
D: .; V: TRBV12-3/TRBV12-4; length: 18; J: TRBJ2-4; size: once; DNA: TGTGCCAGCAGTTACTCGTTAATGGGGGAGGGGGCCAAAAACATTCGGTACTTC; CDR3: CASSYSLMGEGAKNIRYF
D: .; V: TRBV7-9; length: 14; J: TRBJ1-1; size: few; DNA: TGTGCCAGCAGGGAGGACGGGGGTAGTAGCGAAGCTTTCTTT; CDR3: CASREDGGSSEAFF
D: TRBD1; V: TRBV4-2; length: 15; J: TRBJ1-1; size: few; DNA: TGTGCCAGCAGCCCACGACAGGGGCTGAACACTGAAGCTTTCTTT; CDR3: CASSPRQGLNTEAFF
D: .; V: TRBV19; length: 13; J: TRBJ2-1; size: many; DNA: TGTGCCAGTAGTATTTTTGGTAGGAATGAGCAGTTCTTC; CDR3: CASSIFGRNEQFF
D: TRBD2; V: TRBV9; length: 16; J: TRBJ2-5; size: many; DNA: TGTGCCAGCAGCGCCTCGATTCTAGCGGACCAAGAGACCCAGTACTTC; CDR3: CASSASILADQETQYF
D: .; V: TRBV25-1; length: 15; J: TRBJ2-3; size: many; DNA: TGTGCCAGCAGTGACTTTCGGGATTACACAGATACGCAGTATTTT; CDR3: CASSDFRDYTDTQYF
D: .; V: TRBV6-2/TRBV6-3; length: 16; J: TRBJ1-2; size: .; DNA: TGTGCCAGCAGTTACTCGGGACTTCGCCCGGCCATTGGCTACACCTTC; CDR3: CASSYSGLRPAIGYTF
D: TRBD2; V: TRBV20-1; length: 13; J: TRBJ2-1; size: many; DNA: TGCAGTGCTCCGGGACTAGTTGGAACCGAGCAGTTCTTC; CDR3: CSAPGLVGTEQFF
D: TRBD1; V: TRBV6-5; length: 14; J: TRBJ1-6; size: many; DNA: TGTGCCAGCAGAGGACAGGGGTTTAATTCACCCCTCCACTTT; CDR3: CASRGQGFNSPLHF
D: .; V: TRBV6-1; length: 12; J: TRBJ2-7; size: many; DNA: TGTGCCAGCACTCTATCGTCCTACGAGCAGTACTTC; CDR3: CASTLSSYEQYF
D: .; V: TRBV20-1; length: 14; J: TRBJ1-6; size: once; DNA: TGCAGTGCTAGAGATGAGGGACTTAATTCACCCCTCCACTTT; CDR3: CSARDEGLNSPLHF
D: .; V: TRBV5-6; length: 12; J: TRBJ2-3; size: many; DNA: TGTGCCAGCAGCTCACCGGGTGATACGCAGTATTTT; CDR3: CASSSPGDTQYF
D: TRBD1; V: TRBV10-3; length: 16; J: TRBJ1-5; size: many; DNA: TGTGCCATCAGTGAGACTACCGGGACAGTTAATCAGCCCCAGCATTTT; CDR3: CAISETTGTVNQPQHF
D: .; V: TRBV20-1; length: 19; J: TRBJ2-6; size: .; DNA: TGCAGTGCTAGAGATAGAAGGCAGGCCGCATTCTCTGGGGCCAACGTCCTGACTTTC; CDR3: CSARDRRQAAFSGANVLTF
D: .; V: TRBV2; length: 13; J: TRBJ1-4; size: .; DNA: TGTGCCAGCAAAAGAGGGGGGGGTGAAAAACTGTTTTTT; CDR3: CASKRGGGEKLFF
D: .; V: TRBV28; length: 15; J: TRBJ2-7; size: few; DNA: TGTGCCAGCAGTTTGATGGCCGCGGGGCAATACGAGCAGTACTTC; CDR3: CASSLMAAGQYEQYF
D: TRBD1; V: TRBV27; length: 13; J: TRBJ1-2; size: .; DNA: TGTGCCAGCAGTTACCCAGGGGGCTATGGCTACACCTTC; CDR3: CASSYPGGYGYTF
D: TRBD1; V: TRBV10-3; length: 15; J: TRBJ1-2; size: many; DNA: TGTGCCATCAGTGTGCCGGGACAGGGGGAAGAGAGCTACACCTTC; CDR3: CAISVPGQGEESYTF
D: TRBD2; V: TRBV7-8; length: 15; J: TRBJ2-7; size: many; DNA: TGTGCCAGCAGCTCCGTGTCCGGGACTACCTACGAGCAGTACTTC; CDR3: CASSSVSGTTYEQYF
D: .; V: TRBV5-4; length: 17; J: TRBJ1-5; size: .; DNA: TGTGCCAGCAGCCGGGGGACGAACATCCTTAGCAATCAGCCCCAGCATTTT; CDR3: CASSRGTNILSNQPQHF
D: TRBD1; V: TRBV29-1; length: 12; J: TRBJ2-7; size: many; DNA: TGCAGCGTTGCGACAGGGTTCTACGAGCAGTACTTC; CDR3: CSVATGFYEQYF
D: .; V: TRBV2; length: 16; J: TRBJ2-5; size: .; DNA: TGTGCCAGCAGTGAGCAGGGGGGCTATATGGGGGAGACCCAGTACTTC; CDR3: CASSEQGGYMGETQYF
D: .; V: TRBV12-3/TRBV12-4; length: 13; J: TRBJ2-1; size: .; DNA: TGTGCCAGCAGTCCTAATTTGAACAATGAGCAGTCCTTC; CDR3: CASSPNLNNEQSF
D: TRBD1; V: TRBV12-3/TRBV12-4; length: 13; J: TRBJ2-1; size: .; DNA: TGTGCCAGCAGATGGACAGGGGGGGGGGAGCAGTTCTTC; CDR3: CASRWTGGGEQFF
D: TRBD1; V: TRBV12-3/TRBV12-4; length: 15; J: TRBJ2-1; size: many; DNA: TGTGCCAGCAGTACGACAGGGGCTGGCTACAATGAGCAGTTCTTC; CDR3: CASSTTGAGYNEQFF
D: .; V: TRBV20-1; length: 16; J: TRBJ2-2; size: .; DNA: TGCAGTGCCACCTCGGGACAAGCCTTGAACACCGGGGAGCTGTTTTTT; CDR3: CSATSGQALNTGELFF
D: .; V: TRBV9; length: 14; J: TRBJ2-7; size: many; DNA: TGTGCCAGCAGCGTAGCTCCGGGAACCTACGAGCAGTACTTC; CDR3: CASSVAPGTYEQYF
D: TRBD1; V: TRBV3-1; length: 13; J: TRBJ1-6; size: many; DNA: TGTGCCAGCAGCGACAGGGAGGGTTCACCCCTCCACTTT; CDR3: CASSDREGSPLHF